These T cell receptor beta chains were read from a single sample in a study of response to subunit inactivated influenza vaccine. TCRdb passed the RT-PCR reads through MiXCR, listing each CDR3 protein once. The data show about 520,000 distinct CDR3 sequences, 6% to 9% seen once. The source was PBMCs from blood, collected roughly 24 months after vaccination. These receptors were taken from a man between 50 and 69 years old who received an inactivated influenza vaccine. Both conserved end residues are part of each CDR3. Each record gives: D gene, CDR3 length, J gene, clone size, V gene, CDR3 DNA, CDR3 protein. D genes are given only for firm matches. The size field is filled for only some rows; it gives once, few, many or a size class.

d_call: NA
cdr3_length: 13
j_call: TRBJ1-5
clone_size: many
v_call: TRBV27
cdr3_nt: TGTGCCAGCAGTTTATTTGCGGATCAGCCCCAGCATTTT
cdr3_aa: CASSLFADQPQHF

d_call: NA
cdr3_length: 16
j_call: TRBJ2-1
clone_size: few
v_call: TRBV12-3/TRBV12-4
cdr3_nt: TGTGCCAGCAGTTTACCCGAGGGGGTCTCCTACAATGAGCAGTTCTTC
cdr3_aa: CASSLPEGVSYNEQFF

d_call: NA
cdr3_length: 15
j_call: TRBJ2-3
clone_size: few
v_call: TRBV9
cdr3_nt: TGTGCCAGCAGCGTAGGTCCGACCCGCACAGATACGCAGTATTTT
cdr3_aa: CASSVGPTRTDTQYF

d_call: NA
cdr3_length: 13
j_call: TRBJ1-4
clone_size: NA
v_call: TRBV20-1
cdr3_nt: TGCAGTGCTGGGCACAGGATTAATGAAAAACTGTTTTTT
cdr3_aa: CSAGHRINEKLFF

d_call: NA
cdr3_length: 14
j_call: TRBJ1-5
clone_size: NA
v_call: TRBV12-3/TRBV12-4
cdr3_nt: TGTGCCAGCAGTTTAGGGCCCCCCAATCAGCCCCAGCATTTT
cdr3_aa: CASSLGPPNQPQHF

d_call: NA
cdr3_length: 15
j_call: TRBJ2-1
clone_size: few
v_call: TRBV6-2/TRBV6-3
cdr3_nt: TGTGCCAGCAGTGCGACCGGGGCTTCCCACAATGAGCAGTTCTTC
cdr3_aa: CASSATGASHNEQFF

d_call: NA
cdr3_length: 16
j_call: TRBJ1-5
clone_size: NA
v_call: TRBV2
cdr3_nt: TGTGCCAGCAGTGAGTCATGGGGCTTGGGCAATCAGCCCCAGCATTTT
cdr3_aa: CASSESWGLGNQPQHF

d_call: TRBD2
cdr3_length: 13
j_call: TRBJ2-1
clone_size: few
v_call: TRBV10-3
cdr3_nt: TGTGCCATCAGTGGCCGGGGGGACAATGAGCAGTTCTTC
cdr3_aa: CAISGRGDNEQFF

d_call: NA
cdr3_length: 16
j_call: TRBJ2-5
clone_size: few
v_call: TRBV5-4
cdr3_nt: TGTGCCAGCAGCCAAGGTGGGGCGAGCCCCGGGGAGACCCAGTACTTC
cdr3_aa: CASSQGGASPGETQYF

d_call: TRBD1
cdr3_length: 11
j_call: TRBJ2-7
clone_size: few
v_call: TRBV12-3/TRBV12-4
cdr3_nt: TGTGCCAGCAGGGACAGGGTCGAGCAGTACTTC
cdr3_aa: CASRDRVEQYF

d_call: TRBD2
cdr3_length: 15
j_call: TRBJ2-3
clone_size: few
v_call: TRBV20-1
cdr3_nt: TGCAGTGCTACGGGACTAGCGGGAACAGTAGATACGCAGTATTTT
cdr3_aa: CSATGLAGTVDTQYF

d_call: TRBD1
cdr3_length: 15
j_call: TRBJ2-1
clone_size: few
v_call: TRBV7-8
cdr3_nt: TGTGCCAGCAGCTTCCCGGGACAGGGGATCAATGAGCAGTTCTTC
cdr3_aa: CASSFPGQGINEQFF

d_call: TRBD1
cdr3_length: 15
j_call: TRBJ1-2
clone_size: many
v_call: TRBV18
cdr3_nt: TGTGCCAGCTCACCAACTACGGGACAGGGCCATGGCTACACCTTC
cdr3_aa: CASSPTTGQGHGYTF

d_call: TRBD1
cdr3_length: 16
j_call: TRBJ2-7
clone_size: many
v_call: TRBV12-3/TRBV12-4
cdr3_nt: TGTGCCAGCAGTCCCCACTCGGACAGGAGCTCCTACGAGCAGTACTTC
cdr3_aa: CASSPHSDRSSYEQYF

d_call: NA
cdr3_length: 15
j_call: TRBJ2-7
clone_size: NA
v_call: TRBV9
cdr3_nt: TGTGCCAGCAGCTCAACTTTCAGGAGGGAGTACGAGCAGTACTTC
cdr3_aa: CASSSTFRREYEQYF

d_call: TRBD1
cdr3_length: 17
j_call: TRBJ2-1
clone_size: few
v_call: TRBV12-3/TRBV12-4
cdr3_nt: TGTGCCAGCAGAGGACAGGGAAGGACAAGGTCCTACAATGAGCAGTTCTTC
cdr3_aa: CASRGQGRTRSYNEQFF

d_call: NA
cdr3_length: 13
j_call: TRBJ2-1
clone_size: NA
v_call: TRBV10-3
cdr3_nt: TGTGCCATCTCTGCTAGCGCCAACAATGAGCAGTTCTTC
cdr3_aa: CAISASANNEQFF

d_call: TRBD2
cdr3_length: 16
j_call: TRBJ2-7
clone_size: few
v_call: TRBV7-8
cdr3_nt: TGTGCCAGCAGCTACCGACTAGCGGGAAGCTCCTACGAGCAGTACTTC
cdr3_aa: CASSYRLAGSSYEQYF

d_call: TRBD1
cdr3_length: 17
j_call: TRBJ1-5
clone_size: many
v_call: TRBV6-2/TRBV6-3
cdr3_nt: TGTGCCAGCAGTTACGGACCGACAGGGTTAGGTGTTCAGCCCCAGCATTTT
cdr3_aa: CASSYGPTGLGVQPQHF

d_call: TRBD2
cdr3_length: 16
j_call: TRBJ2-1
clone_size: NA
v_call: TRBV4-1
cdr3_nt: TGCGCCAGCAGCCAAATAGCGGGGGGGCCGTTCAATGAGCAGTTCTTC
cdr3_aa: CASSQIAGGPFNEQFF

d_call: NA
cdr3_length: 15
j_call: TRBJ2-7
clone_size: NA
v_call: TRBV5-5
cdr3_nt: TGTGCCAGCAGATTCGACAGGTTAAGCTCCTACGAGCAGTACTTC
cdr3_aa: CASRFDRLSSYEQYF

d_call: NA
cdr3_length: 12
j_call: TRBJ2-3
clone_size: many
v_call: TRBV5-1
cdr3_nt: TGCGCCAGCAGCTTGGCAGGTGATACGCAGTATTTT
cdr3_aa: CASSLAGDTQYF

d_call: NA
cdr3_length: 14
j_call: TRBJ2-5
clone_size: few
v_call: TRBV29-1
cdr3_nt: TGCAGCGCCCTACATCTAAGGGACCAAGAGACCCAGTACTTC
cdr3_aa: CSALHLRDQETQYF

d_call: NA
cdr3_length: 13
j_call: TRBJ2-3
clone_size: few
v_call: TRBV11-2
cdr3_nt: TGTGCCAGCAGCTTAGGGGTAAAAGATACGCAGTATTTT
cdr3_aa: CASSLGVKDTQYF

d_call: TRBD1
cdr3_length: 13
j_call: TRBJ2-7
clone_size: many
v_call: TRBV20-1
cdr3_nt: TGCAGTGCTAGTATCACAGGGGCCTACGAGCAGTACTTC
cdr3_aa: CSASITGAYEQYF

d_call: NA
cdr3_length: 14
j_call: TRBJ1-2
clone_size: many
v_call: TRBV28
cdr3_nt: TGTGCCAGCAGTTTAAACCTCCCTAACTATGGCTACACCTTC
cdr3_aa: CASSLNLPNYGYTF

d_call: NA
cdr3_length: 12
j_call: TRBJ2-2
clone_size: many
v_call: TRBV29-1
cdr3_nt: TGCAGCGTTGCGGACTTCGGCGGGGAGCTGTTTTTT
cdr3_aa: CSVADFGGELFF

d_call: TRBD2
cdr3_length: 15
j_call: TRBJ2-1
clone_size: NA
v_call: TRBV14
cdr3_nt: TGTGCCAGCAGCCGGATGCGGGGGAGCTACAATGAGCAGTTCTTC
cdr3_aa: CASSRMRGSYNEQFF

d_call: NA
cdr3_length: 13
j_call: TRBJ1-2
clone_size: many
v_call: TRBV28
cdr3_nt: TGTGCCAGCAGCCCGACCGGGGATCGGGGCTACACCTTC
cdr3_aa: CASSPTGDRGYTF

d_call: TRBD2
cdr3_length: 18
j_call: TRBJ2-5
clone_size: few
v_call: TRBV4-3
cdr3_nt: TGCGCCAGCAGCCAAGATCCCGGGTTGGGGAGGGCCCTAGAGACCCAGTACTTC
cdr3_aa: CASSQDPGLGRALETQYF

d_call: TRBD1
cdr3_length: 11
j_call: TRBJ2-1
clone_size: many
v_call: TRBV20-1
cdr3_nt: TGCAGTGCCGCAGACAGGGACAAGCAGTTCTTC
cdr3_aa: CSAADRDKQFF

d_call: NA
cdr3_length: 15
j_call: TRBJ1-1
clone_size: few
v_call: TRBV11-2
cdr3_nt: TGTGCCAGCAGCCCCGTGGGAGGGTTGAACACTGAAGCTTTCTTT
cdr3_aa: CASSPVGGLNTEAFF

d_call: NA
cdr3_length: 15
j_call: TRBJ2-2
clone_size: many
v_call: TRBV27
cdr3_nt: TGTGCCAGCAGTTTATACAGGGCTAACACCGGGGAGCTGTTTTTT
cdr3_aa: CASSLYRANTGELFF

d_call: TRBD1
cdr3_length: 14
j_call: TRBJ2-3
clone_size: NA
v_call: TRBV6-2/TRBV6-3
cdr3_nt: TGTGCCAGCAGCCTTTCGACAGGGGCAGATACGCAGTATTTT
cdr3_aa: CASSLSTGADTQYF

d_call: TRBD1
cdr3_length: 14
j_call: TRBJ1-1
clone_size: many
v_call: TRBV5-1
cdr3_nt: TGCGCCAGCAGCTCGCAGGGGGCCGTCACTGAAGCTTTCTTT
cdr3_aa: CASSSQGAVTEAFF

d_call: NA
cdr3_length: 14
j_call: TRBJ1-1
clone_size: few
v_call: TRBV28
cdr3_nt: TGTGCCACCCGAGTTATGCAGATGAACACTGAAGCTTTCTTT
cdr3_aa: CATRVMQMNTEAFF

d_call: TRBD2
cdr3_length: 19
j_call: TRBJ2-3
clone_size: few
v_call: TRBV7-6
cdr3_nt: TGTGCCAGCAGCCAGACTTCGGGGATACTAGCGGAGGGCACAGATACGCAGTATTTT
cdr3_aa: CASSQTSGILAEGTDTQYF

d_call: NA
cdr3_length: 14
j_call: TRBJ2-1
clone_size: many
v_call: TRBV5-1
cdr3_nt: TGCGCCAGCAGCCCCCAAGGGCTGGGCAATGAGCAGTTCTTC
cdr3_aa: CASSPQGLGNEQFF